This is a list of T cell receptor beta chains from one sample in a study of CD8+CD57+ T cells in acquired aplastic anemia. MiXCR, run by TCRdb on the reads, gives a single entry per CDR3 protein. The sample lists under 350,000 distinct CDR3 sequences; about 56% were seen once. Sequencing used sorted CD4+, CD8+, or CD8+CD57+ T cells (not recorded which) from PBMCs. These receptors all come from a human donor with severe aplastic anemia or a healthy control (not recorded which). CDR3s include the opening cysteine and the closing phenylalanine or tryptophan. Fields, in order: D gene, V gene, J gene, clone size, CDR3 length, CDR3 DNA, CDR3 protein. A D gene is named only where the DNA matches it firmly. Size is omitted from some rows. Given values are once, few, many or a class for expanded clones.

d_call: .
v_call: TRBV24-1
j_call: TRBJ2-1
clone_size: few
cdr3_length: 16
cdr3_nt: TGTGCCACCAGTGAGCCCATGACAGGGGCGGGAGATGAGCAGTTCTTC
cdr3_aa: CATSEPMTGAGDEQFF

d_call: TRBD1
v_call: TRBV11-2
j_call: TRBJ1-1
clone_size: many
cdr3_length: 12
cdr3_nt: TGTGCCAGCAGCGAAAACAGGGGTGAAGCTTTCTTT
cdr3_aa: CASSENRGEAFF

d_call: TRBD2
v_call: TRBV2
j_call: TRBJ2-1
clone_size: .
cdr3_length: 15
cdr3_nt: TGTGCCAGCAGCCCCGGGACTAGCGGTTACAATGAGAAGTTCTTC
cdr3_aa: CASSPGTSGYNEKFF

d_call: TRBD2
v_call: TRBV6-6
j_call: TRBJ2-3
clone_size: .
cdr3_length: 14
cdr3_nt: TGTGCCAGCGGATCTAGCGGGGGCCCAGATACGCAGTATTTT
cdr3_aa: CASGSSGGPDTQYF

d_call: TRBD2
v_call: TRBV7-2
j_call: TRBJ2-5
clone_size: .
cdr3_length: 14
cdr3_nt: TGTGCCAGCAGCTTAAGCGGGGGCCAAGAGACCCAGTACTTC
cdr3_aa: CASSLSGGQETQYF

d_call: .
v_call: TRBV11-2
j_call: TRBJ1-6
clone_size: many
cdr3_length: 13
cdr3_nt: TGTGCCAGCAGCTTAAGGCAGAACTCACCCCTCCACTTT
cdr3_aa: CASSLRQNSPLHF

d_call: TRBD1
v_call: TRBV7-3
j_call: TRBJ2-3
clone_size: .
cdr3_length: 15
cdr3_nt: TGTGCCAGCAGCTTAGGCCTACAGGGGGCAGATACGCAGTGTTTT
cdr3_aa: CASSLGLQGADTQCF

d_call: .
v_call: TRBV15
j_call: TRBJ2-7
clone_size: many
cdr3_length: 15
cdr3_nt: TGTGCCACCAGCAGAGATGAGGGGTCCCACTACGAGCAGTACTTC
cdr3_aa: CATSRDEGSHYEQYF

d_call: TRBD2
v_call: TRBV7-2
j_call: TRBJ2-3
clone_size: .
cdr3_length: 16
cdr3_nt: TGTGCCTGGAGCCCCCCCGGGGGGGCGGGCACAGATACGCAGTATTTT
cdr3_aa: CAWSPPGGAGTDTQYF

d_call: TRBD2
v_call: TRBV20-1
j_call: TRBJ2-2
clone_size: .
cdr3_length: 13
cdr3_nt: TGCAGTGTTAGGGGAGGGGCCACCGGGGAGCTGTTTTTT
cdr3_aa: CSVRGGATGELFF

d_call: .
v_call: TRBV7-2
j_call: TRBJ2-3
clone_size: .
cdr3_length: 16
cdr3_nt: TGTGCCAGCAGCTTAGGGGGGACTGGGATTGTAGTTACGCAGTATTTT
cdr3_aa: CASSLGGTGIVVTQYF

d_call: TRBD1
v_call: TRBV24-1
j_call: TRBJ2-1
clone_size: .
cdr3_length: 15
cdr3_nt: TGTGCCACCAGTGACAGGGGGAGCTCCTACAATGAGCAGTTCTTC
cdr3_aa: CATSDRGSSYNEQFF

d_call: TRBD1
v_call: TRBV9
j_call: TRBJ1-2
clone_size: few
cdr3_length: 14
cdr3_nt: TGTGCCAGCAGCCCTACAACGACAGGGCTGGGCTACACCTTC
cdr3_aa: CASSPTTTGLGYTF

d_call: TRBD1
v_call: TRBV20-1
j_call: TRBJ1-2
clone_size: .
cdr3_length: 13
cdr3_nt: TGCAGTCCACCGAAGACAGGGGACTATGGCTACACCTTC
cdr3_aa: CSPPKTGDYGYTF

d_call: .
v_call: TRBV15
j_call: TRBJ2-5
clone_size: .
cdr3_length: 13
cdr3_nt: TGTGCCACCAGCAATGTGGGCTGGGAGACCCAGTACTTC
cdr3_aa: CATSNVGWETQYF

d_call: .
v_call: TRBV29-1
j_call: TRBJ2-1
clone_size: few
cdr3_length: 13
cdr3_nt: TGCAGCGTTGGGCGGGATTACTACAATGAGCAGTTCTTC
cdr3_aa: CSVGRDYYNEQFF

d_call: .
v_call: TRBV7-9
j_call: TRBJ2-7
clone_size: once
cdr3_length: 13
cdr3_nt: TGTGCCAGCGACCAGGAGGACCTCTACGAGCAGTACTTC
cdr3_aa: CASDQEDLYEQYF

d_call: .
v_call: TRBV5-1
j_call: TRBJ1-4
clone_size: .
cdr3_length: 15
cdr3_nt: TGCGCCAGCAGCCTACCGGACTCCATGGGCGAAAAACTGTTTTTT
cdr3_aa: CASSLPDSMGEKLFF

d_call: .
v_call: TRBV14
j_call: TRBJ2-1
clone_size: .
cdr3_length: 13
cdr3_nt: TGTGCCAGCAGCCAACTACAGGGACATGAGCAGTTCTTC
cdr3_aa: CASSQLQGHEQFF

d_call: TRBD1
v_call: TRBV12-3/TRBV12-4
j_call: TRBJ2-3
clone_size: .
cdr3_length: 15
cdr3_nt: TGTGCCAGCAGTTCACAGGGGGCAGGCACAGATACGCAGTATTTT
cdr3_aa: CASSSQGAGTDTQYF

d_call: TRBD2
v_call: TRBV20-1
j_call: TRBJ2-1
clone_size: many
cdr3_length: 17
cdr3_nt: TGCAGTGCTAGAAGGCTAGCGGGGGGAGGCGATGCTAATGAGCAGTTCTTC
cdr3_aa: CSARRLAGGGDANEQFF

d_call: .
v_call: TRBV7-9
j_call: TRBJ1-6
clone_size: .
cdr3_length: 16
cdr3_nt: TGTGCCAGCAGTCATAGCGACGGTGGGGGCGATTCACCCCTCCACTTT
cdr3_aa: CASSHSDGGGDSPLHF

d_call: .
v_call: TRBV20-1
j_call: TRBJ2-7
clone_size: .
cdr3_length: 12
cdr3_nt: TGCAGTGCTAGATATGGTTTCTACGAGCAGTACTTC
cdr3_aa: CSARYGFYEQYF

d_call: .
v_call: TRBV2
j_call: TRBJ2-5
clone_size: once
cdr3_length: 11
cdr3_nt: TGTGCCAGCAAGTCTACGGAGACCCAGTACTTC
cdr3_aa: CASKSTETQYF

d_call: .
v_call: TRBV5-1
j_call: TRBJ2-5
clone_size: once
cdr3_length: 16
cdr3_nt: TGCGCCAGCAGCTTACGCGGGGACCTGAAGGTGGAGACCCAGTACTTC
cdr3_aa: CASSLRGDLKVETQYF

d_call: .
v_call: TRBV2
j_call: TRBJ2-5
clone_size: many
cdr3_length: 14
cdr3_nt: TGTGCCAGCAGTGATAACCGGGATCAAGAGACCCAGTACTTC
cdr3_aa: CASSDNRDQETQYF

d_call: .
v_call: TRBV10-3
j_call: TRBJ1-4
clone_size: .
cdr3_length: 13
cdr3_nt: TGTGCCATCACCGCGGAACTCAATGAAAAACTGTTTTTT
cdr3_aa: CAITAELNEKLFF

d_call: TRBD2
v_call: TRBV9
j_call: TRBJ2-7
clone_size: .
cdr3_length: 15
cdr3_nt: TGTGCCAGCAGCGTAGATACGACTAGCGGAGCCGAGCAGTACTTC
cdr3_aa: CASSVDTTSGAEQYF

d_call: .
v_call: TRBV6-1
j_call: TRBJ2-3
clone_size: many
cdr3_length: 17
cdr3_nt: TGTGCCAGCAGTTTCCCACTTTCGGGGGTAGGCACAGATACGCAGTATTTT
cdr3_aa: CASSFPLSGVGTDTQYF

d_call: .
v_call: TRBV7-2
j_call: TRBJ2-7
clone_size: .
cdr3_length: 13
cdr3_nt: TGTGCCAGCAGCGCCGGGGTTACGTACGAGCAGTACTTC
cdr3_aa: CASSAGVTYEQYF

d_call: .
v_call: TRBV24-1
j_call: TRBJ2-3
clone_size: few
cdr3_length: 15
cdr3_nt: TGTGCCATCAGTGAGCCCGGGACCAGTCCAGATACGCAGTATTTT
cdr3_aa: CAISEPGTSPDTQYF

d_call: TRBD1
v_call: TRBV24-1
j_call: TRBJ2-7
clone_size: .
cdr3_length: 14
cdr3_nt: TGTGCCACCAGTGCGACGACAGGGAGCTACGAGCAGTACTTC
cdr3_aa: CATSATTGSYEQYF

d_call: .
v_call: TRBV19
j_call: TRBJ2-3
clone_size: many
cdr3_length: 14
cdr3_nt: TGTGCCAGTAGTATAAGAGCCCCCACAGATACGCAGTATTTT
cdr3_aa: CASSIRAPTDTQYF

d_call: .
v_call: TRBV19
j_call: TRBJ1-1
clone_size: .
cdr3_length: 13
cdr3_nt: TGTGCCAGCTTGGCCGACATGAACACTGAAGCTTTCTTT
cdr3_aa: CASLADMNTEAFF

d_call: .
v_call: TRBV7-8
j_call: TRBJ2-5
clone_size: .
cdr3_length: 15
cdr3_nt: TGTGCCAGCAGTGAATTTTTTGGGGGCGCAGAGACCCAGTACTTC
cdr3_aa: CASSEFFGGAETQYF

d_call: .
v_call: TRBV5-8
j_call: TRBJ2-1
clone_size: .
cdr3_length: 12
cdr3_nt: TGTGCCAGCAGCTTAGAGGGCAATGAGCAGTTCTTC
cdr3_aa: CASSLEGNEQFF

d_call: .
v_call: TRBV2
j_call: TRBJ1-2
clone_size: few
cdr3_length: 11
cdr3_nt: TGTGCCAGCAGTGAAAACTATGGCTACACCTTC
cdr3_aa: CASSENYGYTF

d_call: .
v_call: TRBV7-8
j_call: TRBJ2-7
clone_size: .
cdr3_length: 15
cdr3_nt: TGTGCCAGCAGCTTAACTAGCACTGGCTCCTACGAGCAGTACTTC
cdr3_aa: CASSLTSTGSYEQYF

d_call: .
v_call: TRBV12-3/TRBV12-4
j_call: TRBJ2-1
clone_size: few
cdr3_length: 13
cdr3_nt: TGTGCCAGCAACCTAGATGCACAATACGAGCAGTTCTTC
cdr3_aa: CASNLDAQYEQFF

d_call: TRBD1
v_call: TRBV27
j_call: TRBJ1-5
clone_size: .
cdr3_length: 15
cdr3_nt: TGTGCCAGCAGTTTACTTCCGACAGGGGGCTGGCCCCAGCATTTT
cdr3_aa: CASSLLPTGGWPQHF

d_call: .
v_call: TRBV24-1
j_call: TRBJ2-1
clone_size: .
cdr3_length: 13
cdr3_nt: TGTGCCACCAGTGCTGCTTGGGGCTATGAGCAGTTCTTC
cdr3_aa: CATSAAWGYEQFF

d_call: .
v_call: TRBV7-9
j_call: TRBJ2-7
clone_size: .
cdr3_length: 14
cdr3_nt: TGTGCCAGCAGCCAACTAGGAGGGGGCTACGAGCAGTACTTC
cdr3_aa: CASSQLGGGYEQYF

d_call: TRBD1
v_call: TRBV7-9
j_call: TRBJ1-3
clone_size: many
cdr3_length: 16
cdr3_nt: TGTGCCAGCAGCCTGATCCCGGACAGGGGTAGAAACACCATATATTTT
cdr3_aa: CASSLIPDRGRNTIYF

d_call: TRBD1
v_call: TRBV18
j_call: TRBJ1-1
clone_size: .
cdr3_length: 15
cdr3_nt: TGTGCCAGCTCCCGCGGACAGGGATCAAACACTGAAGCTTTCTTT
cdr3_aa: CASSRGQGSNTEAFF

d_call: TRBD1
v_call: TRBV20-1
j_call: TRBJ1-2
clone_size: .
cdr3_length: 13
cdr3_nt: TGCAGTGCCGAGACACAGGGGGGCTATGGCTACACCTTC
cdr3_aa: CSAETQGGYGYTF

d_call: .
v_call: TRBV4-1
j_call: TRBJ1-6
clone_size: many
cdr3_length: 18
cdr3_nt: TGCGCCAGCAGCCAAGATTCCCCTTCCTCCGGACACCTTTCACCCCTCCACTTT
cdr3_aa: CASSQDSPSSGHLSPLHF

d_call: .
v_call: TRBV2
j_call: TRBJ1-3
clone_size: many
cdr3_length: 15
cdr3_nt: TGTGCCAGCAGTGCTGAGGGGCTAAGTGGAAACACCATATATTTT
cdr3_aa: CASSAEGLSGNTIYF

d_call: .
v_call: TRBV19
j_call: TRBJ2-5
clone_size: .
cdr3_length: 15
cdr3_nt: TGTGCCAGTAGTATAGAGGGGGGCCCACAAGAGACCCAGTACTTC
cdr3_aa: CASSIEGGPQETQYF

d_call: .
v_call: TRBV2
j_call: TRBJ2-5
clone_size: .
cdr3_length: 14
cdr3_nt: TGTGCCAGCAGTGATAGGGGTGGGGAAGAGACCCAGTACTTC
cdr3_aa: CASSDRGGEETQYF

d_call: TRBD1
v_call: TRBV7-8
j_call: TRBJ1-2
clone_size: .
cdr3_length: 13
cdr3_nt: TGTGCCAGCAGCTCCGGGACAGGGTCCGGCTACACCTTC
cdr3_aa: CASSSGTGSGYTF

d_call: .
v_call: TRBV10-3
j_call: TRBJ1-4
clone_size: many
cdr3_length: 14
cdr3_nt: TGTGCCATCAGTGAGGACAAGGGTACTGAAAAACTGTTTTTT
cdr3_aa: CAISEDKGTEKLFF

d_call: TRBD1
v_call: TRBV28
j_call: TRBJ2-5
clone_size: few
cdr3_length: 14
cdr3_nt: TGTGCCAGCAGCTTACAGACAGGGCTAGAGACCCAGTACTTC
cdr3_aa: CASSLQTGLETQYF

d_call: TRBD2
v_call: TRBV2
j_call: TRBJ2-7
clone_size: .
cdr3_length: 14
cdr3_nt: TGTGCCAGCAGTGAGGAGCTAGCGGCGAACGAGCAGTACTTC
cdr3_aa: CASSEELAANEQYF

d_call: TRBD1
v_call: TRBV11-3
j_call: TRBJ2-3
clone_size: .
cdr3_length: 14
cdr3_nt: TGTGCCAGCAGCCCCCGACAGGGTCCAGATACGCAGTATTTT
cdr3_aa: CASSPRQGPDTQYF